The entry below gives a single TCR beta chain sequence along with its context. The antigen remains unidentified. This sample is drawn from a study of cytomegalovirus exposure and HLA in healthy donors. Study findings and constraints: Researchers reported in a later analysis that a missense DCLRE1C variant was tied to TCR beta V- and J-gene trimming.

Per the germline V gene, CDR1 is MNHEY and CDR2 is SVGAGI. V dropped 6 bases and J dropped 6 bases, with 15 bases sitting between them. The CDR3 contains 15 residues. PCR used 60 Vbeta primers and 13 Jbeta primers. TCRdb's copy holds only in-frame clones and misses some; the assay was immunoSEQ multiplex PCR. This table has some 110,000 clones, around 75% appearing once. Sequences were obtained from PBMCs. The genes are TRBV6-5 and TRBJ1-6; the D gene is possibly TRBD1 (5 bases). This clonotype was obtained from a man aged 35 to 55 in good health and CMV-seronegative. CDR3 sequence: CASSSEGTVNSPLHF. The CDR3 DNA follows: TGTGCCAGCAGCTCCGAGGGGACTGTTAATTCACCCCTCCACTTT.